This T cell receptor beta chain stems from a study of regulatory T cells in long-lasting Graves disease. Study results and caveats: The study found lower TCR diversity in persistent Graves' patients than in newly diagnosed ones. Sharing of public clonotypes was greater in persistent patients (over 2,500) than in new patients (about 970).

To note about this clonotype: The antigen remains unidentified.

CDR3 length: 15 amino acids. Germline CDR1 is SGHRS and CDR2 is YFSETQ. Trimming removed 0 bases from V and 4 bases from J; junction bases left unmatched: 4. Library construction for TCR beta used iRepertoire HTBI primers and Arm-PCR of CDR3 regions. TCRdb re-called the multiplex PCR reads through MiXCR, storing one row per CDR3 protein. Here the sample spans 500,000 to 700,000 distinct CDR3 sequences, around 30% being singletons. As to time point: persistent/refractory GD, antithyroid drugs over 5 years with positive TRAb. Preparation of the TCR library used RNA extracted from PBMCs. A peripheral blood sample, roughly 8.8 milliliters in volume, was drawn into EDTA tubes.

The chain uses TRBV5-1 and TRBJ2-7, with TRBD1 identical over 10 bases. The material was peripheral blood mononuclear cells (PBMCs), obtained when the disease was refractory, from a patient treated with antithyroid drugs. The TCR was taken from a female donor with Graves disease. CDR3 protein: CASSLVTGGAYEQYF. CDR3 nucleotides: TGCGCCAGCAGCTTGGTGACAGGGGGCGCGTACGAGCAGTACTTC.